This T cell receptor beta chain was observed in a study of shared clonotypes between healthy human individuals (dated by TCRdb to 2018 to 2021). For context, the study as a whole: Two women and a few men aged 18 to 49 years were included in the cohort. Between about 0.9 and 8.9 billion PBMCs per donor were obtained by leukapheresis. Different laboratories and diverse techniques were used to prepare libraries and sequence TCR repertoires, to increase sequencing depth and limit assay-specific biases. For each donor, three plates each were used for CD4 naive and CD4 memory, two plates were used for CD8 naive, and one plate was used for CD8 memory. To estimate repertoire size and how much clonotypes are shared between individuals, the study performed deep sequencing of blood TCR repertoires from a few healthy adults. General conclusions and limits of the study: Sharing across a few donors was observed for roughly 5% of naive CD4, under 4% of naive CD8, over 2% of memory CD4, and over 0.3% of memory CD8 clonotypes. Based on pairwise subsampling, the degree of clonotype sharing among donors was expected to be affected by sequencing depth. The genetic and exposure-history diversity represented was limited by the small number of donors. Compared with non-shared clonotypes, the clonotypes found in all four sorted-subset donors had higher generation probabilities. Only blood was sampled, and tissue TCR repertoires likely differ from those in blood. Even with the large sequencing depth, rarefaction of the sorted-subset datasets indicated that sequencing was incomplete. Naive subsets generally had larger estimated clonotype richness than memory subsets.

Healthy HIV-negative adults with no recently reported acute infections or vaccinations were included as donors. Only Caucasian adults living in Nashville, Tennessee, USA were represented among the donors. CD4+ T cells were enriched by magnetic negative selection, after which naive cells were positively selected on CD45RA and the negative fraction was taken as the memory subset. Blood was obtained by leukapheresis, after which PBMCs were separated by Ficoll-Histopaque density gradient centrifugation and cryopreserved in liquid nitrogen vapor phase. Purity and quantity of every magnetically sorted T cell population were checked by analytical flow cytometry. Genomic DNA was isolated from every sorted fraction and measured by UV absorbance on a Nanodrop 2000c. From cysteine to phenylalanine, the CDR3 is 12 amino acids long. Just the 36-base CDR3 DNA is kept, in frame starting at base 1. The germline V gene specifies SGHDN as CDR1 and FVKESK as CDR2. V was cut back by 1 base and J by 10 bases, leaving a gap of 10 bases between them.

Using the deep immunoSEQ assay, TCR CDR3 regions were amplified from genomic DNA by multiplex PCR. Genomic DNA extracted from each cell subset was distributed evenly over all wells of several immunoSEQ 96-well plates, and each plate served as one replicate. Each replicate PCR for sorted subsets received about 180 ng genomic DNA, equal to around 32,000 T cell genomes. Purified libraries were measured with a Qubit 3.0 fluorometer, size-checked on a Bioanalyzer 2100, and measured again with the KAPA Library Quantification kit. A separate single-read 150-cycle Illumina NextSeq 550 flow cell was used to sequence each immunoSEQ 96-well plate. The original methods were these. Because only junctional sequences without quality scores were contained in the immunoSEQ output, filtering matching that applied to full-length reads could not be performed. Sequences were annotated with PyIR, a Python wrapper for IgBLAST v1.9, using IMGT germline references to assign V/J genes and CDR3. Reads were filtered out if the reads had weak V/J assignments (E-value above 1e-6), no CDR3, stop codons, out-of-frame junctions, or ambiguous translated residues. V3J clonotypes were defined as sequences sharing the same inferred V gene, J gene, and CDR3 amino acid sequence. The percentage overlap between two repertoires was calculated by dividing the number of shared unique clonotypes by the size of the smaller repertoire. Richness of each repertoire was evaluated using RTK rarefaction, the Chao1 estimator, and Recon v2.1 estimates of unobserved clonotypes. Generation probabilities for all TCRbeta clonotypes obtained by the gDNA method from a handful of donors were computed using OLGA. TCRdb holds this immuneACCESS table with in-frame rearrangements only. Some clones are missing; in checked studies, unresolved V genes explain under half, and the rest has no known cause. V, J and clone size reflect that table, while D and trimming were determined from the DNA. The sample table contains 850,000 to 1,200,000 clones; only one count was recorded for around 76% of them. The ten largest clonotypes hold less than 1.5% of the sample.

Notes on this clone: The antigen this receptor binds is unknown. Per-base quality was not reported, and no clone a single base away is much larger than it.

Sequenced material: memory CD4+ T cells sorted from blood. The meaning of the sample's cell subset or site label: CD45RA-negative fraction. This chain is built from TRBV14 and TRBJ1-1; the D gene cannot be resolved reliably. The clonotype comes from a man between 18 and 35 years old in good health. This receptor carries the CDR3 CASSQVAGIAFF. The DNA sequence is TGTGCCAGCAGCCAAGTTGCTGGGATAGCTTTCTTT.